In its sample, the clone carrying this TCR beta chain was seen many times. Its antigen is unknown. Generation of TCR cDNA used 5'RACE template switching (which added a universal primer site and UMIs). TCRdb redid the calling of the 5' RACE reads with MiXCR, one entry per CDR3 protein. The sample holds roughly 240,000 distinct CDR3 sequences, roughly 6.2% seen once. The data are from a study of T cells after yellow fever vaccination. Trimming took 5 bases from V and 6 from J, leaving 11 bases between them. CDR1 and CDR2 from the germline V gene are SEHNR and FQNEAQ (reference sequence). The CDR3 is 12 residues long. Study-wide results and limits: Contamination by abundant bulk-population clonotypes could be present in FACS-sorted repertoires. Weaker in magnitude, the secondary response showed a faster peak on day 5 versus 15.

V usage is TRBV7-9 and J usage is TRBJ2-7; D is uncertain. Material: CD4+ T cells sorted from PBMCs, obtained on the day of the yellow fever booster vaccination. This clonotype originated in a man aged 30 to 39 who received the YFV17D yellow fever vaccine. The CDR3 reads CASSPRSTEQYF. The CDR3 coding sequence is TGTGCCAGCAGCCCCCGCAGTACCGAGCAGTACTTC.